This entry is about one T cell receptor (beta chain). The data belong to a study of blood T cell repertoires in COVID-19. Authors' processing steps: For nucleated cells, counts were estimated from reference gene primer amplification. Measured with immunoSEQ multiplex PCR; TCRdb has only the in-frame clones, and not every one. V and J calls and clone size are those listed in that table; D and trimming were worked out from the DNA. The sample holds around 220,000 clones, 85% to 90% seen once. The material sequenced was peripheral blood. The clonotype originates from a woman in her forties or fifties with COVID-19, enrolled during active disease.

The CDR3 sequence: CASRPGGSNTGELFF. The CDR3 DNA reads as TGCGCCAGCAGACCCGGGGGATCGAACACCGGGGAGCTGTTTTTT. V and J are TRBV5-1 and TRBJ2-2, with D tentatively TRBD2 (6 bases). V lost 5 bases, J lost 0 bases, and 11 bases lay in between. This CDR3 comprises 15 residues. Germline V gene sequence: CDR1 SGHRS, CDR2 YFSETQ.